This is a list of T cell receptor beta chains from one sample in a study of T cell changes during pregnancy in multiple sclerosis. This table comes from immunoSEQ multiplex PCR, and its TCRdb copy is limited to in-frame clones, with some not included. The sample comprises over 70,000 clones, 94% of which are singletons, and about 2.4% rests with the top ten. The source was peripheral blood, collected in the third trimester of pregnancy. The receptors come from a female donor with multiple sclerosis, enrolled in a pregnancy study. Each CDR3 is given with its conserved first and last residue. Fields, in order: V gene, clone size, D gene, J gene, CDR3 DNA, CDR3 protein. The D gene is left open where the match is weak. Clone size appears in some rows only: once, few, many, or a class for an expanded clone.

v_gene: TRBV2; abundance: -; d_gene: -; j_gene: TRBJ2-1; CDR3nt: TGTGCCAGGAACGCTAGGGGTCGAGAGCAGTTCTTC; CDR3aa: CARNARGREQFF
v_gene: TRBV11-2; abundance: -; d_gene: -; j_gene: TRBJ1-3; CDR3nt: TGTGCCAGCAGCTCGATACAGGGAGCTGGAAACACCATATATTTT; CDR3aa: CASSSIQGAGNTIYF
v_gene: TRBV15; abundance: -; d_gene: TRBD1; j_gene: TRBJ2-7; CDR3nt: TGTGCCAGTGAGACGGACAGGGTCTACGAGCAGTACTTC; CDR3aa: CASETDRVYEQYF
v_gene: TRBV19; abundance: -; d_gene: TRBD1; j_gene: TRBJ2-7; CDR3nt: TGTGCCAGTAGTCGGACAGGGGGATCCTACGAGCAGTACTTC; CDR3aa: CASSRTGGSYEQYF
v_gene: TRBV28; abundance: once; d_gene: -; j_gene: TRBJ1-2; CDR3nt: TGTGCCAGCAGTTTACAGGGAGGATGGTATGGCTACACCTTC; CDR3aa: CASSLQGGWYGYTF
v_gene: TRBV29-1; abundance: -; d_gene: -; j_gene: TRBJ1-4; CDR3nt: TGCAGCGCCCGGGTTCGAGAAAAACTGTTTTTT; CDR3aa: CSARVREKLFF
v_gene: TRBV19; abundance: -; d_gene: TRBD1; j_gene: TRBJ2-6; CDR3nt: TGTGCCAGTAATCCAGGGGGCACTGGGGCCAACGTCCTGACTTTC; CDR3aa: CASNPGGTGANVLTF
v_gene: TRBV28; abundance: -; d_gene: -; j_gene: TRBJ2-7; CDR3nt: TGTGCCAGCACCTCGAACAGGGTGGGCGAGCAGTACTTC; CDR3aa: CASTSNRVGEQYF
v_gene: TRBV5-6; abundance: -; d_gene: TRBD2; j_gene: TRBJ2-5; CDR3nt: TGTGCCAGCAGCTTGGGGGGACTAGCGGAAGAGACCCAGTACTTC; CDR3aa: CASSLGGLAEETQYF
v_gene: TRBV19; abundance: -; d_gene: TRBD1; j_gene: TRBJ1-2; CDR3nt: TGTGCCAGTACGAGGACAGGACCCTATGGCTACACCTTC; CDR3aa: CASTRTGPYGYTF
v_gene: TRBV29-1; abundance: -; d_gene: TRBD1; j_gene: TRBJ2-4; CDR3nt: TGCAGCGTTGAGCCGGCGGAAGGACAGGGCCGCAAAAACATTCAGTACTTC; CDR3aa: CSVEPAEGQGRKNIQYF
v_gene: TRBV5-1; abundance: -; d_gene: TRBD2; j_gene: TRBJ2-5; CDR3nt: TGCGCCAGCAGATCGGGACTAGCGGCGGAAGAGACCCAGTACTTC; CDR3aa: CASRSGLAAEETQYF
v_gene: TRBV7-6; abundance: few; d_gene: TRBD1; j_gene: TRBJ1-1; CDR3nt: TGTGCCAGCAGCTCACTTACAGGGGACACTGAAGCTTTCTTT; CDR3aa: CASSSLTGDTEAFF
v_gene: TRBV13; abundance: -; d_gene: TRBD2; j_gene: TRBJ2-7; CDR3nt: TGTGCCAGCAGCTTTAACAGAGTCGGGACTAGCGGGAGGGCCTCCTCCGAGCAGTACTTC; CDR3aa: CASSFNRVGTSGRASSEQYF
v_gene: TRBV28; abundance: -; d_gene: -; j_gene: TRBJ2-3; CDR3nt: TGTGCCAGCGGGTCTGCGGGAACCACAGATACGCAGTATTTT; CDR3aa: CASGSAGTTDTQYF
v_gene: TRBV28; abundance: -; d_gene: -; j_gene: TRBJ1-5; CDR3nt: TGTGCCAGCAGTTTTGTGGCAGGGGTCCAAGATAGCAATCAGCCCCAGCATTTT; CDR3aa: CASSFVAGVQDSNQPQHF
v_gene: TRBV28; abundance: -; d_gene: TRBD2; j_gene: TRBJ2-2; CDR3nt: TGTGCCAGCAGTTTCCCCGGGACTAGCGGGAGGGCCTTATTAACCGGGGAGCTGTTTTTT; CDR3aa: CASSFPGTSGRALLTGELFF
v_gene: TRBV5-1; abundance: -; d_gene: -; j_gene: TRBJ1-4; CDR3nt: TGCGCCAGCAGGTTGACAGTTTACAATGAAAAACTGTTTTTT; CDR3aa: CASRLTVYNEKLFF
v_gene: TRBV6-6; abundance: -; d_gene: -; j_gene: TRBJ2-5; CDR3nt: TGTGCCAGCAGTTACTCGAGTCGTGAGGCGACCCAGTACTTC; CDR3aa: CASSYSSREATQYF
v_gene: TRBV19; abundance: -; d_gene: TRBD1; j_gene: TRBJ2-1; CDR3nt: TGTGCCAGTAGTATCCTGACAGGGAGTAATGAGCAGTTCTTC; CDR3aa: CASSILTGSNEQFF
v_gene: TRBV5-1; abundance: -; d_gene: -; j_gene: TRBJ2-5; CDR3nt: TGCGCCAGCAGCTTGGAAACAAAAGAGACCCAGTACTTC; CDR3aa: CASSLETKETQYF
v_gene: TRBV5-1; abundance: -; d_gene: -; j_gene: TRBJ2-7; CDR3nt: TGCGCCAGCAGCCGGGGGGACACCTACGAGCAGTACTTC; CDR3aa: CASSRGDTYEQYF
v_gene: TRBV5-1; abundance: once; d_gene: -; j_gene: TRBJ2-1; CDR3nt: TGCGCCAGCAGCTTGGCCGGAGGGGGAGGGTACAATGAGCAGTTCTTC; CDR3aa: CASSLAGGGGYNEQFF
v_gene: TRBV27; abundance: -; d_gene: TRBD2; j_gene: TRBJ2-7; CDR3nt: TGTGCCAGCAGTGCCGGGACTAGCGGGGTCTACGAGCAGTACTTC; CDR3aa: CASSAGTSGVYEQYF
v_gene: TRBV5-1; abundance: -; d_gene: -; j_gene: TRBJ2-7; CDR3nt: TGCGCCAGCAGTCAGGGTAGGGGGAGCTCCTACGAGCAGTACTTC; CDR3aa: CASSQGRGSSYEQYF
v_gene: TRBV11-3; abundance: -; d_gene: -; j_gene: TRBJ2-1; CDR3nt: TGTGCCAGCAGCTTAGCTGACAGGTGGAACAATGAGCAGTTCTTC; CDR3aa: CASSLADRWNNEQFF
v_gene: TRBV18; abundance: -; d_gene: -; j_gene: TRBJ2-7; CDR3nt: TGTGCCAGCTTCGGACTGACGAACGAGCAGTACTTC; CDR3aa: CASFGLTNEQYF
v_gene: TRBV30; abundance: -; d_gene: -; j_gene: TRBJ2-1; CDR3nt: TGTGCCTGGATTCCCCGGGTAGGTAGCGGTTCCTACAATGAGCAGTTCTTC; CDR3aa: CAWIPRVGSGSYNEQFF
v_gene: TRBV7-6; abundance: -; d_gene: -; j_gene: TRBJ2-6; CDR3nt: TGTGCCAGCAGCTACCGACAGGAACCATCATCTGGGGCCAACGTCCTGACTTTC; CDR3aa: CASSYRQEPSSGANVLTF
v_gene: TRBV28; abundance: -; d_gene: -; j_gene: TRBJ1-2; CDR3nt: TGTGCTCTGCAGGGTGACTATGGCTACACCTTC; CDR3aa: CALQGDYGYTF
v_gene: TRBV29-1; abundance: -; d_gene: TRBD2; j_gene: TRBJ2-7; CDR3nt: TGCAGCGTCGAGGGGACTAGCGGCAAGTACGAGCAGTACTTC; CDR3aa: CSVEGTSGKYEQYF
v_gene: TRBV5-1; abundance: -; d_gene: -; j_gene: TRBJ2-4; CDR3nt: TGCGCCAGCAGCTTAGGTACTACTTCCAAAAACATTCAGTACTTC; CDR3aa: CASSLGTTSKNIQYF
v_gene: TRBV10-2; abundance: -; d_gene: -; j_gene: TRBJ2-3; CDR3nt: TGCGCCAGCACGGTGGGAGTCGGGACAGATACGCAGTATTTT; CDR3aa: CASTVGVGTDTQYF
v_gene: TRBV5-6; abundance: -; d_gene: -; j_gene: TRBJ2-3; CDR3nt: TGTGCCAGCAGCCTTCGATTAACAGGGAGGGGCACAGATACGCAGTATTTT; CDR3aa: CASSLRLTGRGTDTQYF
v_gene: TRBV6-8; abundance: -; d_gene: -; j_gene: TRBJ2-2; CDR3nt: TGTGCCAGCAGTTACTCGAGTACTATCAAACTAACCGGCCGTCGCAACACCGGGGAGCTGTTTTTT; CDR3aa: CASSYSSTIKLTGRRNTGELFF
v_gene: TRBV10-2; abundance: -; d_gene: TRBD1; j_gene: TRBJ2-7; CDR3nt: TGCGCCAGCAGTCCGACCGGGACAGGGAATCGTGAGCAGTACTTC; CDR3aa: CASSPTGTGNREQYF
v_gene: TRBV5-1; abundance: -; d_gene: TRBD2; j_gene: TRBJ2-7; CDR3nt: TGCGCCAGCAGCGTAGCGGGAGGGCCCCCCTACGAGCAGTACTTC; CDR3aa: CASSVAGGPPYEQYF
v_gene: TRBV7-9; abundance: -; d_gene: -; j_gene: TRBJ2-7; CDR3nt: TGTGCCAGCAGCTCGGACAGAACCGAGCAGTACTTC; CDR3aa: CASSSDRTEQYF
v_gene: TRBV5-1; abundance: -; d_gene: -; j_gene: TRBJ2-1; CDR3nt: TGCGCCAGCAGCTTCGGCGGAGTTTCTAATGAGCAGTTCTTC; CDR3aa: CASSFGGVSNEQFF
v_gene: TRBV18; abundance: -; d_gene: TRBD2; j_gene: TRBJ2-7; CDR3nt: TGTGCCAGCTCACCACGCGGGGGACCGAACATACCGACTAGCGCTTCGGGGGAGCAGTACTTC; CDR3aa: CASSPRGGPNIPTSASGEQYF
v_gene: TRBV2; abundance: -; d_gene: -; j_gene: TRBJ2-7; CDR3nt: TGTGCCAGCAGTGGGAGAGGATTTGCCACCTACGAGCAGTACTTC; CDR3aa: CASSGRGFATYEQYF
v_gene: TRBV7-2; abundance: -; d_gene: TRBD2; j_gene: TRBJ2-7; CDR3nt: TGTGCCAGCAGCGCCTTCTCCGGGACTAGATCCGAGCAGTACTTC; CDR3aa: CASSAFSGTRSEQYF